The T cell receptor beta chain under discussion was sequenced for a study of blood T cell repertoires in COVID-19 (dated by TCRdb to 2020 to 2022). In the study overall: The collaborator samples originated in the United States, Italy and Spain and spanned the acute and convalescent phases of COVID-19. The material from the prospective study consisted of cDNA or gDNA derived from T cells, B-cell-depleted T cells, or PBMCs. Subjects who had been exposed to COVID-19, were actively infected with it, or had recovered from it provided the deeply sampled blood TCRbeta repertoires that made up the dataset. The repertoires were released in a freely available public database meant as a resource for research on the immune response to SARS-CoV-2. Samples came from the ongoing ImmuneRACE study (first 160 participants) plus 1,254 subjects from 6 global collaborators. The sample metadata nearly always contained a de-identified subject ID, COVID-19 status, age in years and sex. Where HLA class I and class II types were available, the types were taken from metadata supplied by the sample provider, not from assay-based typing.

The study at large found these results: The amount of clinical and demographic metadata varied by source and participant and was provided uncurated.

TCRbeta CDR3 regions were amplified from genomic DNA by means of the immunoSEQ Assay, a bias-controlled multiplex PCR. In the original analysis: The number of nucleated cells in each sample was estimated from the amplification of reference gene primers within the assay. To quantify the absolute abundance of each unique TCRbeta CDR3 rearrangement, sequence reads were collapsed and filtered. For each sample, productive Simpson clonality was calculated as the square root of Simpson's diversity index across productive rearrangements. TCRdb stores this immuneACCESS table with in-frame sequences only. Part of the clones is absent; in the studies checked, under half of the shortfall reflects unresolved V genes, and no reason is known for the rest. The DNA gave D and trimming, while V, J and clone size come from that table. The sample contains about 100,000 clones, about nine tenths of them found a single time. Of the sample, 2% to 2.5% falls within the top ten clones.

Whole blood was collected in K2EDTA tubes by collaborating institutions according to the institutions' own protocols. For TCRbeta analysis, collaborator samples were shipped as frozen whole blood, as isolated PBMCs, or as DNA extracted from either sample type. For this clone: What this receptor recognizes is not known. Qualities for individual bases were not recorded, and no much larger clone is one base off.

V gives up 6 bases and J gives up 3 bases, and the segment between their germline ends measures 7 bases. The cysteine opens and the phenylalanine closes a CDR3 of 12 amino acids. The entry retains the CDR3 DNA only, 36 bases that are in frame from base 1. CDR1 MNHEY and CDR2 SVGAGI were looked up in the germline V gene. The rearrangement combines TRBV6-5 with TRBJ2-3; no D gene call is confident. Material for sequencing was peripheral blood. This clonotype was sampled from a man aged 50-59 years with active COVID-19. The CDR3 reads as follows: CASRSSTDTQYF. The DNA reads TGTGCCAGCAGGTCCAGTACAGATACGCAGTATTTT.